Below are 3 T cell receptor beta chains sequenced from a single sample in a study of T-cell reconstitution after alpha-beta-depleted transplantation in children. Using unique molecular identifiers, the investigators prepared the TCRbeta library. TCRdb fed the PCR reads into MiXCR, producing one record per CDR3 protein. The sample includes 550,000 to 800,000 distinct CDR3 sequences, around 13% of them seen just once. The source material was PBMCs, sampled before TCRalphabeta/CD19-depleted stem cell transplant. These receptors came from a girl aged 2-10 years with congenital amegakaryocytic thrombocytopenia, due to receive a stem cell transplant.

This clonotype occurred many times. V gene TRBV7-2 combines with J gene TRBJ2-1; 10 bases agree with TRBD2. Germline loops: CDR1 SGHTA, CDR2 FQGNSA. Germline trimming cut 6 bases from V and 7 bases from J; bases unmatched to any gene: 9. This CDR3 comprises 15 residues. The CDR3 DNA reads TGTGCCAGCAGTTCGCTAGCGGGAGTTAGAAATGAGCAGTTCTTC. As protein: CASSSLAGVRNEQFF. Full variable domain (rest looked up from reference TRBV7-2 and TRBJ2-1): GAGVSQSPSNKVTEKGKDVELRCDPISGHTALYWYRQSLGQGLEFLIYFQGNSAPDKSGLPSDRFSAERTGGSVSTLTIQRTQQEDSAVYLCASSSLAGVRNEQFFGPGTRLTVL.

This clonotype turned up a few times. The chain combines TRBV25-1 with TRBJ2-7; 8 bases are a match to TRBD2. After removal of 6 bases from V and 2 bases from J, the junction contained 3 bases not matched to a gene. The CDR3 spans 13 residues. Per germline, CDR1 MGHDK and CDR2 SYGVNS. The chain's CDR3 is CASRRGLAYEQYF. Written as DNA, the CDR3 is TGTGCCAGCAGGAGGGGACTAGCCTACGAGCAGTACTTC.

The rearrangement uses TRBV4-1 and TRBJ2-7; 7 bases fit TRBD2. The CDR3 is 16 amino acids. The V and J ends lost 5 bases and 5 bases, in that order; junction bases with no gene match: 15. Germline lookup yields CDR1 MGHRA and CDR2 YSYEKL. The CDR3 DNA is TGCGCCAGCAGCTACCCTGGGAAGACTAGCAGGAACGAGCAGTACTTC. Its protein is CASSYPGKTSRNEQYF.